The entry below gives a single T cell receptor (beta chain) sequence along with its context. Antigen unknown. This specimen comes from a study of CD8 T cells in ankylosing spondylitis. Overall study results and limits: Disease-linked clones bore a CD8+ phenotype, appearing relatively rarely in peripheral blood. A TCR beta motif of eight or nine highly homologous variants seemed to mark ankylosing spondylitis blood. The clones that were linked to disease were reported to be significantly enriched in matched synovial fluid samples from ankylosing spondylitis patients.

Scientists made TCR beta libraries using quantitative 5'-RACE with molecular barcodes. TCRdb re-analysed the 5' RACE reads in MiXCR, keeping a single row per CDR3 protein. The sample has around 120,000 distinct CDR3 sequences, about a tenth seen once. In germline, CDR1 is SGHAT, CDR2 FQNNGV. The CDR3 has 20 amino acids. J was trimmed by 1 base and V by 0 bases; bases with no gene match: 16. Sequences were obtained from blood, either unsorted or a sorted T cell fraction (not recorded which). The clonotype originates from a male donor with ankylosing spondylitis or in good health (not recorded which). The V call is TRBV11-2, the J call TRBJ2-5; 8 nucleotides align to TRBD2. CDR3 DNA sequence: TGTGCCAGCAGCTTAGACAGCAGGGAGGACTGGCGGGAGGTCCAAGAGACCCAGTACTTC. Residues: CASSLDSREDWREVQETQYF.